The clone carrying this T cell receptor (beta chain) was counted at least ten times. Preparation of the TCRbeta library involved a method that used unique molecular identifiers. TCRdb processed the PCR reads anew with MiXCR; each CDR3 protein has one entry. The profile shows about 110,000 distinct CDR3 sequences, about 9.4% of them singletons. The data belong to a study of T-cell reconstitution after alpha-beta-depleted transplantation in children. The CDR3 is made up of 16 amino acids. Germline V gene data show CDR1 as MNHNS and CDR2 as SASEGT. V was clipped by 5 bases and J by 5 bases, with 21 bases between them.

The genes are TRBV6-1 and TRBJ1-2, with a weak D call TRBD1 (5 bases). The origin of this receptor is a human donor who donated a stem cell graft to a child with acute lymphoblastic leukemia. Specimen: PBMCs from the stem cell graft donor, collected from the stem cell graft. The CDR3 reads CASSPRGILGGYGYTF. CDR3 in DNA: TGTGCCAGCAGTCCCCGGGGGATTCTTGGGGGATATGGCTACACCTTC.